This T cell receptor (beta chain) was captured in a study of human T cells and chemical hapten exposure. Treatment of the sample: therapeutic diphenylcyclopropenone sensitization with weekly scalp DPC. For the library, individual cDNA molecules each received unique molecular identifiers. TCRdb re-analysed the reads in MiXCR, keeping a single row per CDR3 protein. The sample lists about 2,500 distinct CDR3 sequences; around 50% were seen once. The CDR3 is 11 residues long. A note on this clonotype: One end of the junction is discordant with germline, which a read error may explain.

The chain uses TRBV12-3 or TRBV12-4 and TRBJ2-5; D call uncertain. This specimen consisted of whole blood, obtained before DPC sensitization or 2, 6, or about 24 weeks after (not recorded which). This receptor was taken from an adult with alopecia areata. Some clones in this sample may be carry-over from other donors' samples. This table probably holds off-target reads from a library built for another chain. In DNA form, the CDR3 reads TGTGCCAGCAGTGTTCAAGTGACCCAGTACTTC. It codes for CASSVQVTQYF.